This TCR beta chain was retrieved from a study of cytotoxic CD8 clonotypes in ibrutinib-treated CLL. Study background: Results showed about 25 partial and 2 complete responses; following median about 68 months, about 15 remained remitted, approximately twelve advanced. Averaging across samples gave approximately 270,000 productive templates and roughly 88,000 productive rearrangements. Study findings and constraints: Baseline-level clonality went beyond age-matched healthy donors and moved in step with circulating CD8+ T-cell counts. Sampling times, which were not matched between the groups, differed between sustained-remission patients and progressing patients.

This clone was observed a handful of times. Its antigen remains unidentified. The CDR3 consists of 14 residues. The V gene lost 8 bases and the J gene lost 6 bases, with 18 bases spanning the gap. Germline values: CDR1 SNHLY, CDR2 FYNNEI. The data were produced by immunoSEQ multiplex PCR, yet TCRdb's version contains in-frame clones alone and is incomplete. The data show about 130,000 clones, roughly 76% seen once. This chain uses TRBV2 with TRBJ2-3; D not certain. The source material was PBMCs, sampled after 24 months of ibrutinib treatment. The receptor was derived from a human donor with chronic lymphocytic leukemia. The CDR3, as DNA: TGTGCCAGCGGGAAGGCAACGCCGCGGGATACGCAGTATTTT. This sequence encodes CASGKATPRDTQYF.